This TCR beta chain stems from a study of T-cell reconstitution after alpha-beta-depleted transplantation in children. The TCRbeta library was prepared with unique molecular identifiers. TCRdb reprocessed the PCR reads via MiXCR and lists one record per CDR3 protein. This repertoire shows around 240,000 distinct CDR3 sequences, 7.5% to 10% found once; its top ten account for about 4.9%. The CDR3 has 15 residues. Germline V gene data show CDR1 as SGHRS and CDR2 as YFSETQ. Trimming shortened V by 4 bases and J by 3 bases, and 15 bases separated the two germline ends. This clonotype was found many times.

The origin of this receptor is a human donor who donated a stem cell graft to a child with SCID. The sample consisted of PBMCs from the stem cell graft donor, taken from the stem cell graft. V usage is TRBV5-1 and J usage is TRBJ2-3; D possibly matches TRBD1 or TRBD2 (7 bases each). CDR3 sequence reads: CASSRTGEGTDTQYF. CDR3 DNA: TGCGCCAGCAGCCGCACAGGGGAGGGTACAGATACGCAGTATTTT.